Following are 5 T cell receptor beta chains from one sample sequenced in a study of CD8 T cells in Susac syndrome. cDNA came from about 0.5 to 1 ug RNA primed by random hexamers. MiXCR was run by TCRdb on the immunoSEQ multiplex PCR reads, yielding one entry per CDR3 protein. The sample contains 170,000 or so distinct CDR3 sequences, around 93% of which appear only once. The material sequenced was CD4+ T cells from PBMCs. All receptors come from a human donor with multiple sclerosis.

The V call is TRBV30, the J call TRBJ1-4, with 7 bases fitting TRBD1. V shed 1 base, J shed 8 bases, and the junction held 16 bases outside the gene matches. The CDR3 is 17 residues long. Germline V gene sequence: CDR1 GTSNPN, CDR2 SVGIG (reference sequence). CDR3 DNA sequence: TGTGCCTGGAGTGATCACCGCCGGGGCAGGGGGGTCGAAAAACTGTTTTTT. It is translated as CAWSDHRRGRGVEKLFF.

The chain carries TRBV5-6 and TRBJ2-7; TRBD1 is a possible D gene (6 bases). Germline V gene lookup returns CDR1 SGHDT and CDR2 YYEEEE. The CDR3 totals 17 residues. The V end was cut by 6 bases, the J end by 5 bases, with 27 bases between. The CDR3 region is CASTSLGGGDRRNEQYF. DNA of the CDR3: TGTGCCAGCACCTCTCTTGGGGGCGGAGACCGGCGGAACGAGCAGTACTTC.

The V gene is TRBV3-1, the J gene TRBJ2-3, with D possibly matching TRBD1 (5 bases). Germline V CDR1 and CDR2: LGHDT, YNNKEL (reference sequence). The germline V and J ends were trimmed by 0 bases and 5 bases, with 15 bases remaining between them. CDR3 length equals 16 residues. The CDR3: CASSQEPRVWGDTQYF. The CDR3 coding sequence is TGTGCCAGCAGCCAAGAACCCAGGGTGTGGGGAGATACGCAGTATTTT.

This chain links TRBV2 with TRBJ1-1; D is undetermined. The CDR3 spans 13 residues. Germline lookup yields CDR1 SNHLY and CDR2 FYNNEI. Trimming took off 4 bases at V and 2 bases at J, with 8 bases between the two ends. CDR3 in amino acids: CASSVSLNTEAFF. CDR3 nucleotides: TGTGCCAGCAGTGTTAGTCTTAACACTGAAGCTTTCTTT. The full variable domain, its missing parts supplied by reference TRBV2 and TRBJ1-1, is EPEVTQTPSHQVTQMGQEVILRCVPISNHLYFYWYRQILGQKVEFLVSFYNNEISEKSEIFDDQFSVERPDGSNFTLKIRSTKLEDSAMYFCASSVSLNTEAFFGQGTRLTVV.

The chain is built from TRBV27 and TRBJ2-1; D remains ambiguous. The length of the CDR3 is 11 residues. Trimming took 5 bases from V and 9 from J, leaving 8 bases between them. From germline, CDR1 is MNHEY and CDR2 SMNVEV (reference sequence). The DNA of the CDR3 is TGTGCCAGCAGTACCTATCTTGAGCAGTTCTTC. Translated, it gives CASSTYLEQFF.